Listed below are T cell receptor beta chains from one sample, sequenced in a study of metastatic and nonmetastatic thyroid tumors. TCRdb re-clonotyped the PCR reads through MiXCR. The table has around 26,000 clones, approximately 20% seen once. The source material was adjacent normal tissue. The origin of the receptors is a female donor with papillary thyroid cancer or a benign thyroid nodule (not recorded which). Some clones in this sample may be carry-over from other donors' samples. Each CDR3 is given with its conserved first and last residue. A D gene is named only where the DNA matches it firmly. Some rows have no size entry. The others give once, few or many, or a class for an expanded clone.

clone size: -
V gene: TRBV28
D gene: -
J gene: TRBJ1-2
CDR3 protein: CATLTPGSEFSGYTF
CDR3 DNA: TGTGCCACCCTCACGCCGGGCTCTGAGTTTAGTGGCTACACCTTC

clone size: few
V gene: TRBV27
D gene: -
J gene: TRBJ2-3
CDR3 protein: CASSLGDTQYF
CDR3 DNA: TGTGCCAGCAGTCTCGGTGACACGCAGTATTTT

clone size: few
V gene: TRBV6-1
D gene: -
J gene: TRBJ1-6
CDR3 protein: CASSERITGSPLHF
CDR3 DNA: TGTGCCAGCAGTGAGCGTATCACGGGATCACCCCTCCACTTT

clone size: many
V gene: TRBV4-1
D gene: -
J gene: TRBJ2-1
CDR3 protein: CASSQKRVGPGNEQFF
CDR3 DNA: TGCGCCAGCAGCCAAAAACGAGTGGGCCCAGGCAATGAGCAGTTCTTC

clone size: few
V gene: TRBV10-3
D gene: TRBD2
J gene: TRBJ2-1
CDR3 protein: CATQVGLAGVGNEQFF
CDR3 DNA: TGTGCCACCCAAGTCGGTCTAGCGGGAGTCGGTAATGAGCAGTTCTTC

clone size: -
V gene: TRBV11-3
D gene: -
J gene: TRBJ2-7
CDR3 protein: CASSFRTDSYEQYF
CDR3 DNA: TGTGCCAGCAGCTTCAGGACAGACTCCTACGAGCAGTACTTC

clone size: many
V gene: TRBV4-1
D gene: TRBD2
J gene: TRBJ2-3
CDR3 protein: CASRPSSGRGTDTQYF
CDR3 DNA: TGCGCCAGCAGACCTTCTAGCGGGAGGGGCACAGATACGCAGTATTTT

clone size: -
V gene: TRBV12-3/TRBV12-4
D gene: TRBD1
J gene: TRBJ2-1
CDR3 protein: CASSPRQGVNNEQFF
CDR3 DNA: TGTGCCAGCAGTCCCCGACAGGGGGTAAACAATGAGCAGTTCTTC

clone size: -
V gene: TRBV29-1
D gene: TRBD2
J gene: TRBJ2-4
CDR3 protein: CSVEGGGQRDLAKNIQYF
CDR3 DNA: TGCAGCGTTGAAGGAGGCGGGCAGCGGGACTTAGCCAAAAACATTCAGTACTTC

clone size: few
V gene: TRBV6-5
D gene: TRBD2
J gene: TRBJ2-3
CDR3 protein: CASRGTSGTLSTDTQYF
CDR3 DNA: TGTGCCAGCAGGGGGACTAGCGGGACCCTAAGCACAGATACGCAGTATTTT

clone size: many
V gene: TRBV5-4
D gene: TRBD1
J gene: TRBJ1-2
CDR3 protein: CASSLQGVLGGYTF
CDR3 DNA: TGTGCCAGCAGCTTACAGGGGGTACTAGGTGGCTACACCTTC

clone size: many
V gene: TRBV9
D gene: TRBD2
J gene: TRBJ2-5
CDR3 protein: CASSVGTSEQETQYF
CDR3 DNA: TGTGCCAGCAGCGTAGGTACTAGCGAGCAAGAGACCCAGTACTTC

clone size: many
V gene: TRBV4-2
D gene: TRBD2
J gene: TRBJ2-7
CDR3 protein: CASSPAGLAGLYEQYF
CDR3 DNA: TGTGCCAGCAGCCCCGCCGGGCTAGCGGGGCTCTACGAGCAGTACTTC

clone size: many
V gene: TRBV3-1
D gene: -
J gene: TRBJ2-1
CDR3 protein: CASRARGSSYNEQFF
CDR3 DNA: TGTGCCAGCAGGGCCCGGGGGAGCTCCTACAATGAGCAGTTCTTC

clone size: medium-sized
V gene: TRBV7-9
D gene: -
J gene: TRBJ1-2
CDR3 protein: CASSLSGGGYTF
CDR3 DNA: TGTGCCAGCAGCTTATCGGGGGGCGGCTACACCTTC

clone size: many
V gene: TRBV19
D gene: -
J gene: TRBJ1-5
CDR3 protein: CASSKDRSLSNQPQHF
CDR3 DNA: TGTGCCAGTAGCAAAGACAGGTCGCTTAGCAATCAGCCCCAGCATTTT

clone size: many
V gene: TRBV4-2
D gene: -
J gene: TRBJ2-5
CDR3 protein: CASSPPTARGTQYF
CDR3 DNA: TGTGCCAGCAGCCCCCCGACGGCTCGGGGGACCCAGTACTTC

clone size: -
V gene: TRBV28
D gene: -
J gene: TRBJ2-1
CDR3 protein: CASSSGVRYNEQFF
CDR3 DNA: TGTGCCAGCAGTTCAGGTGTCCGTTACAATGAGCAGTTCTTC

clone size: -
V gene: TRBV28
D gene: -
J gene: TRBJ1-5
CDR3 protein: CASSLWANSISRQPQHF
CDR3 DNA: TGTGCCAGCAGTTTATGGGCGAACAGTATTAGTCGACAGCCCCAGCATTTT

clone size: many
V gene: TRBV10-3
D gene: -
J gene: TRBJ2-1
CDR3 protein: CAISQDSLYNEQFF
CDR3 DNA: TGTGCCATCAGCCAGGACTCCCTCTACAATGAGCAGTTCTTC

clone size: -
V gene: TRBV7-9
D gene: TRBD1
J gene: TRBJ2-1
CDR3 protein: CASSPQGDHRFF
CDR3 DNA: TGTGCCAGCAGCCCCCAGGGGGATCACAGGTTCTTC

clone size: -
V gene: TRBV28
D gene: -
J gene: TRBJ2-6
CDR3 protein: CASSLQGSGANVLTF
CDR3 DNA: TGTGCCAGCAGTTTACAGGGGTCAGGGGCCAACGTCCTGACTTTC

clone size: many
V gene: TRBV10-3
D gene: TRBD1
J gene: TRBJ1-5
CDR3 protein: CAISAGGQYNQPQHF
CDR3 DNA: TGTGCCATCAGTGCGGGGGGACAGTACAATCAGCCCCAGCATTTT

clone size: -
V gene: TRBV7-9
D gene: TRBD2
J gene: TRBJ2-7
CDR3 protein: CASSWGLAVVDEQYF
CDR3 DNA: TGTGCCAGCAGCTGGGGACTAGCGGTAGTGGACGAGCAGTACTTC

clone size: medium-sized
V gene: TRBV10-3
D gene: TRBD1
J gene: TRBJ1-1
CDR3 protein: CAISEQGARNTEAFF
CDR3 DNA: TGTGCCATCAGTGAACAGGGGGCAAGGAACACTGAAGCTTTCTTT

clone size: -
V gene: TRBV9
D gene: -
J gene: TRBJ1-2
CDR3 protein: CASSAGGGAYGYTF
CDR3 DNA: TGTGCCAGCAGCGCGGGGGGAGGGGCCTATGGCTACACCTTC

clone size: medium-sized
V gene: TRBV6-5
D gene: -
J gene: TRBJ2-1
CDR3 protein: CASSYPTGNEQFF
CDR3 DNA: TGTGCCAGCAGTTACCCCACTGGGAATGAGCAGTTCTTC

clone size: -
V gene: TRBV6-1
D gene: -
J gene: TRBJ1-5
CDR3 protein: CASTGPRAGVVDQPQHF
CDR3 DNA: TGTGCCAGCACCGGACCCAGGGCCGGGGTCGTCGATCAGCCCCAGCATTTT

clone size: -
V gene: TRBV6-2/TRBV6-3
D gene: -
J gene: TRBJ2-2
CDR3 protein: CASGYVDSVVAGELFF
CDR3 DNA: TGTGCCAGCGGTTACGTGGACAGTGTAGTGGCCGGGGAGCTGTTTTTT

clone size: many
V gene: TRBV5-5
D gene: -
J gene: TRBJ1-1
CDR3 protein: CASRHVRTEAFF
CDR3 DNA: TGTGCCAGCAGACACGTAAGGACTGAAGCTTTCTTT

clone size: few
V gene: TRBV10-3
D gene: -
J gene: TRBJ2-7
CDR3 protein: CAISQGRGYEQYF
CDR3 DNA: TGTGCCATCTCACAGGGTCGTGGCTACGAGCAGTACTTC

clone size: medium-sized
V gene: TRBV20-1
D gene: -
J gene: TRBJ1-5
CDR3 protein: CSASGNSNQPQHF
CDR3 DNA: TGCAGTGCTAGCGGGAATAGCAATCAGCCCCAGCATTTT

clone size: many
V gene: TRBV4-3
D gene: TRBD2
J gene: TRBJ2-7
CDR3 protein: CASSQDPTSGDSYEQYF
CDR3 DNA: TGCGCCAGCAGCCAAGACCCCACTAGCGGAGACTCCTACGAGCAGTACTTC

clone size: few
V gene: TRBV2
D gene: -
J gene: TRBJ2-1
CDR3 protein: CASSESRGRGEQFF
CDR3 DNA: TGTGCCAGCAGTGAGTCGCGGGGTAGAGGTGAGCAGTTCTTC

clone size: many
V gene: TRBV18
D gene: -
J gene: TRBJ2-3
CDR3 protein: CASPPMGRTDTQYF
CDR3 DNA: TGTGCCAGCCCCCCTATGGGGAGGACAGATACGCAGTATTTT

clone size: -
V gene: TRBV7-2
D gene: -
J gene: TRBJ1-2
CDR3 protein: CASSLGFVAGYTF
CDR3 DNA: TGTGCCAGCAGCTTAGGATTCGTTGCGGGCTACACCTTC

clone size: many
V gene: TRBV11-2
D gene: TRBD1
J gene: TRBJ2-1
CDR3 protein: CASSLDLGQGAGEQFF
CDR3 DNA: TGTGCCAGCAGCTTAGATCTAGGACAGGGGGCAGGTGAGCAGTTCTTC

clone size: -
V gene: TRBV9
D gene: -
J gene: TRBJ2-1
CDR3 protein: CASSVDPGASNEQFF
CDR3 DNA: TGTGCCAGCAGCGTAGACCCGGGTGCGTCAAATGAGCAGTTCTTC

clone size: -
V gene: TRBV3-1
D gene: TRBD1
J gene: TRBJ1-5
CDR3 protein: CASSQRTGGQPQHF
CDR3 DNA: TGTGCCAGCAGCCAACGGACAGGGGGACAGCCCCAGCATTTT

clone size: many
V gene: TRBV5-1
D gene: TRBD1
J gene: TRBJ2-5
CDR3 protein: CASSRDRTQETQYF
CDR3 DNA: TGCGCCAGCAGCCGGGACAGGACACAAGAGACCCAGTACTTC

clone size: medium-sized
V gene: TRBV12-3/TRBV12-4
D gene: TRBD2
J gene: TRBJ2-1
CDR3 protein: CASRPGTSGPSVF
CDR3 DNA: TGTGCCAGCAGACCCGGGACTAGCGGCCCGTCGGTCTTC

clone size: many
V gene: TRBV7-9
D gene: -
J gene: TRBJ2-5
CDR3 protein: CASSLSQGETQYF
CDR3 DNA: TGTGCCAGCAGCTTGTCCCAGGGGGAGACCCAGTACTTC

clone size: -
V gene: TRBV9
D gene: TRBD1
J gene: TRBJ2-2
CDR3 protein: CSSSVWTGNTGELFF
CDR3 DNA: TGTTCCAGCAGCGTATGGACAGGGAACACCGGGGAGCTGTTTTTT

clone size: -
V gene: TRBV7-9
D gene: -
J gene: TRBJ1-4
CDR3 protein: CASSSDEKLFF
CDR3 DNA: TGTGCCAGCAGCTCCGATGAAAAACTGTTTTTT

clone size: many
V gene: TRBV20-1
D gene: TRBD1
J gene: TRBJ1-6
CDR3 protein: CSARDWAGGNSPLHF
CDR3 DNA: TGCAGTGCTAGAGATTGGGCAGGGGGTAATTCACCCCTCCACTTT

clone size: few
V gene: TRBV6-1
D gene: -
J gene: TRBJ1-2
CDR3 protein: CASSDRHKGGYTF
CDR3 DNA: TGTGCCAGCAGTGATCGACATAAGGGGGGCTACACCTTC

clone size: few
V gene: TRBV27
D gene: -
J gene: TRBJ2-7
CDR3 protein: CASSLRRAVYEQYF
CDR3 DNA: TGTGCCAGCAGTTTGCGGAGGGCTGTCTACGAGCAGTACTTC

clone size: few
V gene: TRBV7-8
D gene: -
J gene: TRBJ2-7
CDR3 protein: CASSLEARLRQYF
CDR3 DNA: TGTGCCAGCAGCTTAGAGGCGCGGCTTAGGCAGTACTTC

clone size: many
V gene: TRBV28
D gene: -
J gene: TRBJ1-2
CDR3 protein: CASSRGPYGYTF
CDR3 DNA: TGTGCCAGCAGCCGGGGCCCTTATGGCTACACCTTC

clone size: many
V gene: TRBV24-1
D gene: -
J gene: TRBJ2-1
CDR3 protein: CATSDLPGPGSYNEQFF
CDR3 DNA: TGTGCCACCAGTGATTTACCGGGACCCGGCTCCTACAATGAGCAGTTCTTC

clone size: medium-sized
V gene: TRBV7-2
D gene: -
J gene: TRBJ2-7
CDR3 protein: CASSLALYEQYF
CDR3 DNA: TGTGCCAGCAGCTTAGCACTCTACGAGCAGTACTTC

clone size: -
V gene: TRBV6-1
D gene: -
J gene: TRBJ1-1
CDR3 protein: CASRQGVNTEAFF
CDR3 DNA: TGTGCCAGCAGACAGGGAGTGAACACTGAAGCTTTCTTT

clone size: many
V gene: TRBV20-1
D gene: TRBD2
J gene: TRBJ2-2
CDR3 protein: CSARDPGLPTNTGELFF
CDR3 DNA: TGCAGTGCTAGAGACCCGGGACTACCAACGAACACCGGGGAGCTGTTTTTT

clone size: -
V gene: TRBV7-9
D gene: -
J gene: TRBJ2-7
CDR3 protein: CASIRISDPPDGQYF
CDR3 DNA: TGTGCCAGCATCCGAATCTCCGACCCACCGGACGGGCAGTACTTC